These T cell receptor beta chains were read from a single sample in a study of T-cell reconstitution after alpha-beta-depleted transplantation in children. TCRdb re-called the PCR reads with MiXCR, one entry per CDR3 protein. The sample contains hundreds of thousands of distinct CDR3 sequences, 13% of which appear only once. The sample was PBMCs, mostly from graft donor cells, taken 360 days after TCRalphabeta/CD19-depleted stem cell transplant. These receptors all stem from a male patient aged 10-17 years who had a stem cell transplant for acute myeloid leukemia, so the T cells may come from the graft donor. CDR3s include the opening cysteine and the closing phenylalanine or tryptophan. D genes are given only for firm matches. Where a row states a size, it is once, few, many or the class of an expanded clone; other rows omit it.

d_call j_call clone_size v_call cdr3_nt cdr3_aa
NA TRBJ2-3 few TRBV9 TGTGCCAGCAGCGTAGGACCGGGAGTAGGAGATACGCAGTATTTT CASSVGPGVGDTQYF
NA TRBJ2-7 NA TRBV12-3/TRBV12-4 TGTGCCAGCAAAAGGGCATACCTGGGGGAGCAGTACTTC CASKRAYLGEQYF
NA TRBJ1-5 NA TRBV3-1 TGTGCCAGCAGCCCCCACGGGAGGGACCATCAGCCCCAGCATTTT CASSPHGRDHQPQHF
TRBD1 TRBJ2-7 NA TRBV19 TGTGCCAGTACAAACAGGGGATACGAGCAGTACTTC CASTNRGYEQYF
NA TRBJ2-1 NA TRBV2 TGTGCCAGCAGTGTACTCGGCGGGTCCGGGAATGAGCAGTTCTTC CASSVLGGSGNEQFF
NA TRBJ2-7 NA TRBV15 TGTGCCACCAGCAGAGATCAGGGCCCCTCTGGAGAGCAGTACTTC CATSRDQGPSGEQYF
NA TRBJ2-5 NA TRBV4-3 TGCGCCAGCAGCCAAGGCGGGCGGGAGACCCAGTACTTC CASSQGGRETQYF
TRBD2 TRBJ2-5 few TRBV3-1 TGTGCCAGCAGCCTCGAGGGGTCAGCGGGGCCCCCAGAGACCCAGTACTTC CASSLEGSAGPPETQYF
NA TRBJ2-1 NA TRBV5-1 TGCGCCAGCAGCTTGGCAAGCTATGATGAGCAGTTCTTC CASSLASYDEQFF
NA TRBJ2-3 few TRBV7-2 TGTGCCAGCAGCCTCTTCTACCGCACAGATACGCAGTATTTT CASSLFYRTDTQYF
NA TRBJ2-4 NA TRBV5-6 TGTGCCAGCAGCTCGAGGAGTATCAAAAACATTCAGTACTTC CASSSRSIKNIQYF
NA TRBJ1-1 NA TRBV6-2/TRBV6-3 TGTGCCAGCAGTTACGTTAGGGGTCACGAGGTCAACACTGAAGCTTTCTTT CASSYVRGHEVNTEAFF
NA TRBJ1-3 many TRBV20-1 TGCAGTGCTAGAGGGCAGACCGGAAACACCATATATTTT CSARGQTGNTIYF
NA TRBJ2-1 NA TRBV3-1 TGTGCCAGCAGCCAAGATTGGAGACAGGTTACCAATGAGCAGTTCTTC CASSQDWRQVTNEQFF
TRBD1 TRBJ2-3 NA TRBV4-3 TGCGCCAGCAGCCAAGAGGGGTTTACAGGGGGTGGCACAGATACGCAGTATTTT CASSQEGFTGGGTDTQYF
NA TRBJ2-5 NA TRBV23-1 TGCGCCAGCAGTCATTTCTGGGGGGATCAAGAGACCCAGTACTTC CASSHFWGDQETQYF
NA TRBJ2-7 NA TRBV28 TGTGCCAGCAGTCCCTTAGGCGAGCGGGCCTCCTACGAGCAGTACTTC CASSPLGERASYEQYF
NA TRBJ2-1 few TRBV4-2 TGTGCCAGCAGCCAAGAGTGGACTGACTCCTACAATGAGCAGTTCTTC CASSQEWTDSYNEQFF
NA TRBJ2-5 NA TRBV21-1 TGTGCCAGCAGCTCCGATTTACAGGGATCGCGAGAGACCCAGTACTTC CASSSDLQGSRETQYF
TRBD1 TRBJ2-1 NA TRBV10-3 TGTGCCATCAGTGCCTCCACTCCCGGGACAGGGATGGACGAGCAGTTCTTC CAISASTPGTGMDEQFF
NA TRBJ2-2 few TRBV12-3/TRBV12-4 TGTGCCAGCAGTTCCGGACTACCGTCCGGGGAGCTGTTTTTT CASSSGLPSGELFF
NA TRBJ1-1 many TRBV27 TGTGCCAGCAGTAGACAGGTGTCGAACACTGAAGCTTTCTTT CASSRQVSNTEAFF
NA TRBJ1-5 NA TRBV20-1 TGCAGTGCTAATCAGCTAACAGGCCTCAATCAGCCCCAGCATTTT CSANQLTGLNQPQHF
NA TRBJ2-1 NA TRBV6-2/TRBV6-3 TGTGCCAGCAGTTACCAGCGCTCTTACAATGAGCAGTTCTTC CASSYQRSYNEQFF
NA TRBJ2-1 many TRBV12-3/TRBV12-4 TGTGCCAGCAGTTTAGGGACTAACTACAATGAGCAGTTCTTC CASSLGTNYNEQFF
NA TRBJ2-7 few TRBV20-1 TGCAGTGCCCCGACCAGCGGGCAGTACTTC CSAPTSGQYF
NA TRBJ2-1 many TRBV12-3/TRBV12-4 TGTGCCAGCACCCTGGGGCCGTCCTCGGATGAGCAGTTCTTC CASTLGPSSDEQFF
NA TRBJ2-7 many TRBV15 TGTGCCACCAGCAGCTCCAGGGGAACTTACGAGCAGTACTTC CATSSSRGTYEQYF
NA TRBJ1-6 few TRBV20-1 TGCAGTGCTCAAACAGGAGGGTTAGATAATTCACCCCTCCACTTT CSAQTGGLDNSPLHF
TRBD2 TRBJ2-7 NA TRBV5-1 TGCGCCAGCAGCTTTATGCCGGGGGGTACCTACGAGCAGTACTTC CASSFMPGGTYEQYF
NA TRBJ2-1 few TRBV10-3 TGTGCCATCAGTGACTGGGGCTCCGTGGGGAATGAGCAGTTCTTC CAISDWGSVGNEQFF
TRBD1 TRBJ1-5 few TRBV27 TGTGCCAGCAGTTTATGGGGGGACAGCCGCAATCAGCCCCAGCATTTT CASSLWGDSRNQPQHF
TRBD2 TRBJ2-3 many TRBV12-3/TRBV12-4 TGTGCCAGCAGTTTCACGGGGGGACCACCTGTCGCAGATACGCAGTATTTT CASSFTGGPPVADTQYF
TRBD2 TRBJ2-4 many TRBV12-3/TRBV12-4 TGTGCCAGCCGGGGGGGGTTAGCCAAAAACATTCAGTACTTC CASRGGLAKNIQYF
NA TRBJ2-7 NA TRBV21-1 TGTGCCAGCAGCAAAGAGGAGGGGTCGGCTCCGGGACTAGCGGGAGGAGAGGACTACGAGCAGTACTTC CASSKEEGSAPGLAGGEDYEQYF
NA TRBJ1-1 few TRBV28 TGTGCCAGCAGTTTACTTCTCACCCCCGAAGCTTTCTTT CASSLLLTPEAFF
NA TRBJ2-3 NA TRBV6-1 TGTGCCAGCATATCAATGAGATCCACAGATACGCAGTATTTT CASISMRSTDTQYF
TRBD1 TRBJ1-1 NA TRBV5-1 TGCGCCAGCAGCTTGGTTGGGACAGGGATGAACACTGAAGCTTTCTTT CASSLVGTGMNTEAFF
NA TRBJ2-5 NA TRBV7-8 TGTGCCAGCAGCTTAATCTGGGACACCCAAGAGACCCAGTACTTC CASSLIWDTQETQYF
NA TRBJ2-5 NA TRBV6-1 TGTGCCAGCAGTCCAATCCGCCAAGGGGCATACGGTCGGGAGACCCAGTACTTC CASSPIRQGAYGRETQYF
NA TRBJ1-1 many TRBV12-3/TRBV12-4 TGTGCCAGCAGCCCTCCAGGGATTGGGAGAACTGAAGCTTTCTTT CASSPPGIGRTEAFF
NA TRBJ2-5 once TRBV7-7 TGTGCTAGCAGAATTAGAGGGGCAGAACAAGAGACCCAGTACTTC CASRIRGAEQETQYF
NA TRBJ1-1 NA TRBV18 TGTGCCAGCTCACCACCGGAGGTAGGCGGCACTGAAGCTTTCTTT CASSPPEVGGTEAFF
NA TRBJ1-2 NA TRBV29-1 TGCAGCGTTGGATCTTATGGCTACACCTTC CSVGSYGYTF
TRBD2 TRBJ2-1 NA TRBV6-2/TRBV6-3 TGTGCCAGCAGCCGGGGGTCTAGCGGTCTTTACAATGAGCAGTTCTTC CASSRGSSGLYNEQFF
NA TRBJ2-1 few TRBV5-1 TGCGCCAGCAGCTTCCTCCTCGCGGGAAAAGAGAATGAGCAGTTCTTC CASSFLLAGKENEQFF
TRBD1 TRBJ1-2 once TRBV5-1 TGCGCCAGCAGCTACGGAGGGGGCGGCGATGGCTACACCTTC CASSYGGGGDGYTF
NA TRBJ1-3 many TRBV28 TGTGCCAGCAGTCTCCCCGGAAACACCATATATTTT CASSLPGNTIYF
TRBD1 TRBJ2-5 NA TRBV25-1 TGTGCCAGCGGACAGGGGGCAGGGGTTTGGACTTGGGAGACCCAGTACTTC CASGQGAGVWTWETQYF
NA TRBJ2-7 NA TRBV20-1 TGCAGTGCTGGTGGCCGGTCGTACGAGCAGTACTTC CSAGGRSYEQYF
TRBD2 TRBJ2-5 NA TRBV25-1 TGTGCCAGCAGTGAACGCGGGGGACAAGAGACCCAGTACTTC CASSERGGQETQYF
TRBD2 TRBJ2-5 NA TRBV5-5 TGTGCCAGCAGCTGGGGACTAGCGGGTATCCAAGAGACCCAGTACTTC CASSWGLAGIQETQYF
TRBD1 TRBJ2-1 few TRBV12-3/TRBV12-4 TGTGCCAGCATTCGCCGGGACAGGGTTTACAATGAGCAGTTCTTC CASIRRDRVYNEQFF
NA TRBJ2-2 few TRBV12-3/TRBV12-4 TGTGCCAGCAGTTTGAAGGGGAGGTACGACGGGGAGCTGTTTTTT CASSLKGRYDGELFF